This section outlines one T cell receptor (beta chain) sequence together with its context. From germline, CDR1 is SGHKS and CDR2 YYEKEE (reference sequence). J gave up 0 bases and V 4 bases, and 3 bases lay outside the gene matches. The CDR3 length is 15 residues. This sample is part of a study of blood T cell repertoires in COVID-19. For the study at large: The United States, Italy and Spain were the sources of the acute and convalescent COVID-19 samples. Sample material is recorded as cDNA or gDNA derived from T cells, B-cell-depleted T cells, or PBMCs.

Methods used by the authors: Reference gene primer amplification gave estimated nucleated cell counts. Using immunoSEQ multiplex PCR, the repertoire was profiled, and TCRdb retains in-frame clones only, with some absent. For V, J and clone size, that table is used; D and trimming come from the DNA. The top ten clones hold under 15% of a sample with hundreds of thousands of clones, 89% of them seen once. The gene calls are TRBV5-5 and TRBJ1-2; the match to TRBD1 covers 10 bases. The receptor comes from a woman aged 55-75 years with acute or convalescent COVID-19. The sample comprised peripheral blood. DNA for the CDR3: TGTGCCAGCAGCCCGGGGACAGGGGCTAACTATGGCTACACCTTC. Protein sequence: CASSPGTGANYGYTF.